The 30 T cell receptor beta chains below were found in one sample sequenced in a study of T cell clonality in common variable immunodeficiency. Sequencing was performed with immunoSEQ multiplex PCR; in TCRdb, only in-frame clones are kept and a portion is missing. This sample has 50,000 to 70,000 clones and no singletons, with 0.65% to 1% in the ten largest. The sequenced sample consisted of peripheral blood mononuclear cells. The receptors originated from a person between 18 and 70 years old in good health.

In this sample, this clone turned up many times. The read ends 3 residues early relative to the CDR3; the germline J gene fills the gap. This chain uses TRBV20-1 with TRBJ2-3, with TRBD2 matching 8 bases. J gave up 5 bases and V 3 bases, and 7 bases lay outside the gene matches. Germline V gene data show CDR1 as DFQATT and CDR2 as SNEGSKA (reference sequence). The CDR3 spans 14 residues. The CDR3 sequence is CSASRSGTEDTQYF. The part of the CDR3 DNA that was read is TGCAGTGCTAGTCGTAGCGGGACCGAAGATACG.

Only a few counts were recorded for this clone. The read terminates 3 residues before the CDR3 end, so the remaining end is supplied by the germline J gene. The rearrangement links TRBV16 to TRBJ2-2, with D possibly TRBD2 on 7 matching bases. The CDR3 covers 15 residues. Looked up from germline, CDR1 is KGHSY and CDR2 is FQNENV. CDR3 DNA (partial): TGTGCCAGCAAGGGGGGGAGCTCCTATAATTCACCG. Translated, it gives CASKGGSSYNSP. The CDR3 in its entirety is CASKGGSSYNSPLFF.

There are many counts of this clone. The read terminates 3 residues before the CDR3 end, so the remaining end is supplied by the germline J gene. The chain couples TRBV6-4 to TRBJ1-5, with no clear D. The V gene lost 4 bases and the J gene lost 4 bases, with 8 bases spanning the gap. Germline CDR1 is MRHNA and CDR2 is SNTAGT. This CDR3 contains 13 residues. The chain's CDR3 is CASSADGNQPQHF. The CDR3 bases that were read are TGTGCCAGCAGTGCCGACGGGAATCAGCCC.

This clone was observed a few times. A read error may account for a junction end that differs from germline. The missing CDR3 end, 3 residues past where the read stops, is filled in from the germline J gene. The sample holds other DNA sequences that translate to the same CDR3. The rearrangement uses TRBV7-2 and TRBJ1-3; the D gene is possibly TRBD1 (6 bases). The CDR3 is 15 residues long. The V gene's germline CDR1 is SGHTA and CDR2 FQGNSA. The CDR3 bases that were read are TGCGCCAGCAGCTTCCAACAGGGCTCTGGAAACACC. Translated, it gives CASSFQQGSGNT. The CDR3 reads in full as CASSFQQGSGNTIYF.

In its sample, this clone was seen many times. With the read ending 3 residues before the CDR3 end, the germline J gene is used to fill in that end. The chain has TRBV19 and TRBJ1-2, with D uncertain. Germline V gene lookup returns CDR1 LNHDA and CDR2 SQIVND (reference sequence). V was shortened by 0 bases and J by 3 bases, with 11 bases between the two germline ends. This CDR3 is built from 15 residues. Incomplete CDR3 DNA: TGTGCCAGTAGTATAGATCGTACACCTCACTATGGC. This sequence encodes CASSIDRTPHYG. In full, the CDR3 is CASSIDRTPHYGYTF.

This clone was observed at least ten times. The sequenced CDR3 bases are TGCGCCAGCAGCTTGGAGGGGAACACCGGGGAG. Its protein product is CASSLEGNTGE. The whole CDR3 protein is CASSLEGNTGELFF. V usage is TRBV5-1 and J usage is TRBJ2-2; D not resolved. The read terminates 3 residues before the CDR3 end, so the remaining end is supplied by the germline J gene. The V gene lost 0 bases and the J gene lost 1 base, with 4 bases spanning the gap. The germline V gene encodes CDR1 SGHRS and CDR2 YFSETQ. The length of the CDR3 is 14 residues.

This clone showed up just a few times. At one end, the junction sequence differs from germline, possibly due to a read error. The CDR3 end lies 3 residues beyond the end of the read and is filled in from the germline J gene. The chain combines TRBV7-2 with TRBJ2-5; 8 positions agree with TRBD2. In germline, CDR1 is SGHTA, CDR2 FQGNSA. The CDR3 contains 15 residues. The sequenced part of the CDR3 DNA is TGTGCCTGCAGCTGGCCGGGACTAGACCAAGAGACC. Translation: CACSWPGLDQET. The full CDR3 protein is CACSWPGLDQETQYF.

This clone came up many times. With the read ending 3 residues before the CDR3 end, the germline J gene is used to fill in that end. This sequence joins TRBV5-6 and TRBJ1-1; 7 bases line up with TRBD1. The CDR3 runs 14 residues. Germline assignment: CDR1 SGHDT and CDR2 YYEEEE. The J segment lost 5 bases and the V segment lost 5 bases, leaving 9 bases of the junction unmatched. The sequenced part of the CDR3 DNA is TGTGCCAGCAGTAACAGGGGTTATCTGACTGAA. This codes for CASSNRGYLTE. The entire CDR3 reads CASSNRGYLTEAFF.

This clone was observed at least ten times. The CDR3 is cut off 3 residues early in the read; its end comes from the germline J gene. This chain uses TRBV19 with TRBJ1-1, with a possible D match to TRBD1 (6 bases). Germline V gives CDR1 LNHDA, CDR2 SQIVND (reference sequence). This CDR3 comprises 14 residues. The CDR3 DNA, read in part, is TGTGCCAGTAGTGCGCAGGGGACGCCAAAGAAG. Encoded protein: CASSAQGTPKK. The CDR3 in full is CASSAQGTPKKAFF.

Concerning this clone itself: Mismatch with germline at one junction end may stem from a read error. From the germline J gene comes the end of the CDR3, since the read stops 3 residues before it. At the DNA level, this CDR3 is encoded by other sequences in the same sample as well. The V and J genes are TRBV30 and TRBJ1-3, with TRBD1 matching over 8 bases. CDR3 length: 15 amino acids. CDR1 and CDR2 from the germline V gene are GTSNPN and SVGIG (reference sequence). Incomplete CDR3 DNA: TGTGCCTGGATTGGAACAGGGGGTACTGGAAACACG. Protein sequence: CAWIGTGGTGNT. The whole CDR3 region reads CAWIGTGGTGNTIYF.

This clone has at least ten counts. The CDR3 end lies 3 residues beyond the end of the read and is filled in from the germline J gene. The rearrangement uses TRBV5-1 and TRBJ2-1; D is possibly TRBD2 (6 bases). This CDR3 is 15 amino acids long. Trimming left V 0 bases short and J 1 base short, with 8 bases between. Per germline, CDR1 SGHRS and CDR2 YFSETQ. The CDR3 DNA, read in part, is TGCGCCAGCAGCTTGGGCGGGAATTCCTACAATGAG. It specifies CASSLGGNSYNE. The whole CDR3 is CASSLGGNSYNEQFF. Variable domain in full (rest from reference TRBV5-1 and TRBJ2-1): KAGVTQTPRYLIKTRGQQVTLSCSPISGHRSVSWYQQTPGQGLQFLFEYFSETQRNKGNFPGRFSGRQFSNSRSEMNVSTLELGDSALYLCASSLGGNSYNEQFFGPGTRLTVL.

This clone was seen repeatedly, ten times or more. The missing CDR3 end, 3 residues past where the read stops, is filled in from the germline J gene. The rearrangement uses TRBV7-7 and TRBJ2-3; 14 bases line up with TRBD2. CDR3 length equals 16 residues. V shed 5 bases and J 3 bases; nucleotides not matched to a gene: 4. Germline V gene data show CDR1 as SSHAT and CDR2 as FNYEAQ (reference sequence). CDR3 DNA (partial): TGTGCCAGCAGCCCGGGACTAGCGGGAGTGACAGATACG. Its protein is CASSPGLAGVTDT. The full-length CDR3 reads as CASSPGLAGVTDTQYF.

This clone was seen repeatedly, ten times or more. The read halts 3 residues ahead of the CDR3 end, with the missing end drawn from the germline J gene. The V and J genes are TRBV6-2 or TRBV6-3 and TRBJ1-2; 7 bases are a match to TRBD1. The CDR3 is 14 residues long. Germline values: CDR1 MNHEY, CDR2 SVGEGT. V lost 6 bases, J lost 1 base, and 5 bases stayed unmatched. The CDR3 bases that were read are TGTGCCAGCAGGGAAGGACAGGATAACTATGGC. Amino acid sequence: CASREGQDNYG. The whole CDR3 is CASREGQDNYGYTF.

This clone has at least ten counts. An end of the junction differs from the germline gene, which may be a read error. The read finishes 3 residues shy of the CDR3 end, and the germline J gene is used to complete it. The rearrangement uses TRBV4-2 and TRBJ2-4, with a weak D call TRBD1 (6 bases). CDR3 length: 15 amino acids. The germline V gene encodes CDR1 LGHNA and CDR2 YNFKEQ. CDR3 residues: CASSQELIQGNIQYF. The CDR3 DNA, read in part, is TGCGCCAGCAGCCAAGAATTAATACAGGGAAACATT.

In this sample, this clone turned up a few times. CDR3 sequence reads: CASSLVGTGGNDYTF. The CDR3 DNA, read in part, is TGTGCCAGCAGCTTAGTGGGGACAGGGGGCAACGAC. The gene calls are TRBV7-2 and TRBJ1-2; 12 bases agree with TRBD1. Sequencing ends 3 residues short of the CDR3 end; the germline J gene provides the rest. Germline loops: CDR1 SGHTA, CDR2 FQGNSA. The length of the CDR3 is 15 residues.

This clone was seen repeatedly, ten times or more. The read stops 3 residues short of the end of the CDR3; the missing end is completed from the germline J gene. The chain recombines TRBV7-9 with TRBJ2-5; D unresolved. Germline CDR1 SEHNR, CDR2 FQNEAQ (reference sequence). This CDR3 has 14 residues. V was shortened by 0 bases and J by 2 bases, with 7 bases between the two germline ends. Incomplete CDR3 DNA: TGTGCCAGCAGCTTAGCAGGGCTTCAAGAGACC. Encoded protein: CASSLAGLQET. The complete CDR3 sequence is CASSLAGLQETQYF.

This clone was seen at least ten times. The read terminates 3 residues before the CDR3 end, so the remaining end is supplied by the germline J gene. The V gene is TRBV28, the J gene TRBJ1-5; the D gene is possibly TRBD1 (5 bases). This CDR3 is 13 amino acids long. The germline V and J ends were trimmed by 3 bases and 9 bases, with 12 bases remaining between them. The germline V gene has CDR1 MDHEN and CDR2 SYDVKM. CDR3 in amino acids: CASSLGRDWPQHF. Partial CDR3 DNA: TGTGCCAGCAGTTTGGGGAGGGACTGGCCC.

This clone was seen many times. This CDR3 reads CAWSVLRTGEVGYTF. The CDR3 bases that were read are TGTGCCTGGAGTGTACTGAGGACAGGGGAGGTTGGC. J is TRBJ1-2 and V is TRBV30, with 9 bases identical to TRBD1. The sequenced fragment ends 3 residues before the CDR3 boundary, so the rest is inferred from the germline J gene. V lost 0 bases and J lost 7; bases outside the gene matches: 9. The CDR3 consists of 15 residues. CDR1 is GTSNPN and CDR2 is SVGIG in the germline V gene (reference sequence).

In regard to this clone: The read falls 3 residues short of the CDR3 end, and the missing part is taken from the germline J gene. The chain uses TRBV7-8 and TRBJ1-1, with 8 bases lining up with TRBD1. Germline assignment: CDR1 SGHVS and CDR2 FQNEAQ. CDR3 length equals 16 residues. V lost 1 base and J lost 5; bases outside the gene matches: 9. CDR3 in amino acids: CASSLVTGGTWTEAFF. CDR3 DNA, as far as it was read: TGTGCCAGCAGCTTAGTTACAGGGGGAACATGGACTGAA.

This clone was counted at least ten times. The missing CDR3 end, 3 residues past where the read stops, is filled in from the germline J gene. The V gene is TRBV28, the J gene TRBJ1-5; D is possibly TRBD1 (6 bases). CDR3 length equals 17 residues. V was cut by 6 bases and J by 4 bases, with 22 bases left in between. From germline, CDR1 is MDHEN and CDR2 SYDVKM. The sequenced part of the CDR3 DNA is TGTGCCAGCAGCCCCCCCAGTTCGTGGACAGATAATCAGCCC. It encodes CASSPPSSWTDNQP. In full, the CDR3 reads CASSPPSSWTDNQPQHF.

This clone has only a few counts. The read comes to an end 3 residues before the CDR3 does, leaving the germline J gene to fill in the end. The J gene is TRBJ2-5, the V gene TRBV11-2; 11 bases align to TRBD2. Germline V lookup: CDR1 SGHAT, CDR2 FQNNGV. The V gene end was trimmed by 5 bases and the J gene end by 2 bases; junction bases not matched to a gene: 4. This CDR3 contains 15 residues. The CDR3 is CASSPTSGVQETQYF. Incomplete CDR3 DNA: TGTGCCAGCAGCCCGACTAGCGGGGTTCAAGAGACC.

This clone is labeled as medium-sized. CDR3 DNA (partial): TGTGCCAGTAAAGCGGGAGTCACG. This encodes CASKAGVT. The full CDR3 protein reads CASKAGVTQYF. The chain is built from TRBV19 and TRBJ2-3; 8 bases fit TRBD2. The read terminates 3 residues ahead of where the CDR3 ends, so the germline J gene completes it. Looked up from germline, CDR1 is LNHDA and CDR2 is SQIVND (reference sequence). The CDR3 is 11 residues long.

Regarding this clone: The observed sequence ends 3 residues before the CDR3 terminus, with the missing tail filled in from the germline J gene. The chain links TRBV7-9 to TRBJ2-5; 8 nucleotides align to TRBD1. Trimming at V came to 5 bases and at J to 2 bases, leaving 4 bases not matched to a gene. The CDR3 has 14 amino acids. Germline V gene lookup returns CDR1 SEHNR and CDR2 FQNEAQ (reference sequence). CDR3 DNA, as far as it was read: TGTGCCAGCAGCCGCACAGGGGGACAAGAGACC. Translated: CASSRTGGQET. The full CDR3 is CASSRTGGQETQYF. Using reference TRBV7-9 and TRBJ2-5 for the parts outside the CDR3, the full variable domain is DTGVSQNPRHKITKRGQNVTFRCDPISEHNRLYWYRQTLGQGPEFLTYFQNEAQLEKSRLLSDRFSAERPKGSFSTLEIQRTEQGDSAMYLCASSRTGGQETQYFGPGTRLLVL.

This clone was counted only a few times. Given a much more abundant clone one base away, this may be a read error. The read stops 3 residues short of the end of the CDR3; the missing end is completed from the germline J gene. The gene calls are TRBV20-1 and TRBJ2-5; 9 nucleotides match TRBD2. This CDR3 spans 14 amino acids. Germline CDR1 DFQATT, CDR2 SNEGSKA (reference sequence). Incomplete CDR3 DNA: TGCAGTGCTAGGGTCGCGGGGGGGCACAATACC. Protein: CSARVAGGHNT. From start to end, the CDR3 is CSARVAGGHNTQYF.

Points on this clone: The CDR3 goes on 3 residues after the read ends, and that part is filled in from the germline J gene. The V and J genes are TRBV23-1 and TRBJ1-2; D might be TRBD1 (5 bases). TRBV23-1 is given ORF status, its function remaining uncertain. This CDR3 has 16 amino acids. The CDR3: CASSPAGLAGGDTYTF. CDR3 bases read: TGCGCCAGCAGTCCTGCCGGACTAGCGGGGGGAGATACC.

At least ten counts were recorded for this clone. The sequenced fragment ends 3 residues before the CDR3 boundary, so the rest is inferred from the germline J gene. V usage is TRBV2 and J usage is TRBJ1-1, with TRBD1 matching over 10 bases. Trimming took 7 bases from V and 0 from J; bases not matched to a gene: 14. The CDR3 has 18 amino acids. Germline CDR1 reads SNHLY; CDR2 reads FYNNEI. The CDR3 here is CASTLARTGGTMNTEAFF. Partial CDR3 DNA: TGTGCCAGCACCCTTGCCCGGACAGGGGGTACGATGAACACTGAA.

As regards this clone: The read halts 3 residues ahead of the CDR3 end, with the missing end drawn from the germline J gene. The rearrangement uses TRBV29-1 and TRBJ1-2; D possibly corresponds to TRBD1 (5 bases). V shed 4 bases and J shed 0 bases, with 12 bases lying between them. Per germline, CDR1 SQVTM and CDR2 ANQGSEA. This CDR3 contains 14 residues. The CDR3 loop is CSVGEGLPNYGYTF. The covered CDR3 bases are TGCAGCGTTGGCGAGGGGCTTCCTAACTATGGC.

This clone was recorded at least ten times. The observed sequence ends 3 residues before the CDR3 terminus, with the missing tail filled in from the germline J gene. This chain connects TRBV19 to TRBJ1-2; D might be TRBD1 (6 bases). Trimming took 8 bases from V and 0 from J, leaving 25 bases between them. The CDR3 spans 18 residues. Germline assignment: CDR1 LNHDA and CDR2 SQIVND (reference sequence). The CDR3 DNA, read in part, is TGTGCCAGTCGCTTCCGGACAGCGAAAGATACCTCTAACTATGGC. Amino acids: CASRFRTAKDTSNYG. The entire CDR3 is CASRFRTAKDTSNYGYTF.

There are many counts of this clone. The observed sequence ends 3 residues before the CDR3 terminus, with the missing tail filled in from the germline J gene. The rearrangement joins TRBV7-9 to TRBJ1-2; weak D call: TRBD1 (6 bases). The CDR3 is 15 residues long. The germline gives CDR1 SEHNR, CDR2 FQNEAQ (reference sequence). V lost 2 bases to trimming and J lost 2 bases, with 12 bases between them. The CDR3 loop reads CASSLYTGPNYGYTF. The CDR3 DNA, read in part, is TGTGCCAGCAGCTTATATACAGGGCCCAACTATGGC.

There are many counts of this clone. The read ends 3 residues before the CDR3 terminus; that terminus is restored from the germline J gene. The J gene is TRBJ1-2, the V gene TRBV6-2 or TRBV6-3; TRBD1 is a possible D gene (6 bases). The germline V and J ends were trimmed by 8 bases and 4 bases, with 11 bases remaining between them. The CDR3 is 12 amino acids. CDR1 MNHEY and CDR2 SVGEGT come from the germline V gene. The part of the CDR3 DNA that was read is TGTGCCAGCGGGGGCAGCGGCTATGGC. Amino acid sequence: CASGGSGYG. The CDR3 in its entirety is CASGGSGYGYTF.